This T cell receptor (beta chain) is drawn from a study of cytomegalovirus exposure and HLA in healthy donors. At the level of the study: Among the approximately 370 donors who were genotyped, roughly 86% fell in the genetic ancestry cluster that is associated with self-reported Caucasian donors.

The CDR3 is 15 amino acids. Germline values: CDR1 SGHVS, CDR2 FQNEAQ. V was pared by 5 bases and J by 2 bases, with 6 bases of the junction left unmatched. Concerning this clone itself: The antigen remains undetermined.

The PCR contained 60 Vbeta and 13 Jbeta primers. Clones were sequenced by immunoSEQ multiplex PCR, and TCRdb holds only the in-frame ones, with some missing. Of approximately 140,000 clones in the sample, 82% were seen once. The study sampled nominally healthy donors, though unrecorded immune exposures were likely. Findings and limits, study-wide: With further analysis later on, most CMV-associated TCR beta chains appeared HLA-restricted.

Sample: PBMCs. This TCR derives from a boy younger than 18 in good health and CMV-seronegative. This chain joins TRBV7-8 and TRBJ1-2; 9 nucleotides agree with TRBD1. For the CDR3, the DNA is TGTGCCAGCAGCGCCCGGACAGGGGCCAACTATGGCTACACCTTC. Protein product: CASSARTGANYGYTF.